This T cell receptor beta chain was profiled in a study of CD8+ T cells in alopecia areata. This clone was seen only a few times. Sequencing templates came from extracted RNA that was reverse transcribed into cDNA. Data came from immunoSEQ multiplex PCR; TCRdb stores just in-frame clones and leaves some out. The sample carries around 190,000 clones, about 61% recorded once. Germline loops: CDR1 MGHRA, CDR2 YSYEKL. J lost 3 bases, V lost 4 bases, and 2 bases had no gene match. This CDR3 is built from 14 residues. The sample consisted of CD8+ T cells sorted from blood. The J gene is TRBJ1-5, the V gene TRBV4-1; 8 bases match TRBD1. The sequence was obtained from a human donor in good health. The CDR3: CASSRQGPNQPQHF. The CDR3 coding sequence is TGCGCCAGCAGCCGACAGGGGCCCAATCAGCCCCAGCATTTT.